The 13 T cell receptor beta chains given below trace back to one sample, sequenced in a study of breast tumors, draining lymph nodes, adjacent tissues. TCRdb itself ran the multiplex PCR reads through MiXCR, one entry per CDR3 protein. This table holds more than 10,000 distinct CDR3 sequences, approximately 62% found once. Sequenced input: tumor-adjacent breast tissue. All receptors come from a female donor with breast cancer. Some clones in this sample may be carry-over from other donors' samples.

Comment on this clonotype: Here the CDR3 omits its conserved ending phenylalanine or tryptophan, so a read error is the likely source. The J gene is TRBJ2-5, the V gene TRBV7-9, with D maybe TRBD1 (5 bases). This CDR3 spans 14 amino acids. Germline V gene data show CDR1 as SEHNR and CDR2 as FQNEAQ (reference sequence). V lost 7 bases to trimming and J lost 2 bases, with 14 bases between them. The CDR3 DNA is TGTGCCAGCAACGCTCTACGACAGCAAGAGACCCAGTACCTC. It specifies CASNALRQQETQYL.

The chain couples TRBV19 to TRBJ1-6, with 8 bases matching TRBD1. V was pared by 5 bases and J by 9 bases, with 6 bases of the junction left unmatched. The CDR3 runs to 14 residues. Germline V lookup: CDR1 LNHDA, CDR2 SQIVND (reference sequence). This CDR3 reads CASSATGVSSPLHF. The CDR3, as DNA: TGTGCCAGTAGTGCGACAGGGGTGAGTTCACCCCTCCACTTT.

This CDR3 is CASSQKKIDRISGNTIYF. CDR3 coding DNA: TGTGCCAGCAGCCAAAAAAAGATTGACAGGATCTCTGGAAACACCATATATTTT. J is TRBJ1-3 and V is TRBV7-9; D possibly corresponds to TRBD1 (6 bases). The V gene's germline CDR1 is SEHNR and CDR2 FQNEAQ (reference sequence). Trimming pared 5 bases from V and 0 bases from J, leaving 20 bases between. This CDR3 spans 18 amino acids.

This clonotype has just one count. The DNA of the CDR3 is TGTGCCAGCAGCCAATCCGGGACAGGGGATAGGGGCTACACCTTC. Residues: CASSQSGTGDRGYTF. This rearrangement joins TRBV7-2 to TRBJ1-2, with 10 bases that match TRBD1. The CDR3 spans 15 residues. Per germline, CDR1 SGHTA and CDR2 FQGNSA. V was clipped by 5 bases and J by 8 bases; unmatched bases: 11.

This clonotype has at least ten counts. CDR3 loop: CASSHGDREETQYF. The CDR3 nucleotides are TGTGCCAGCAGTCACGGGGACAGAGAAGAGACCCAGTACTTC. This chain joins TRBV6-5 and TRBJ2-5, with 7 positions matching TRBD1. Germline-derived CDR1 and CDR2 are MNHEY and SVGAGI. J was trimmed by 3 bases and V by 5 bases; bases with no gene match: 6. This CDR3 has 14 amino acids.

The chain is built from TRBV7-3 and TRBJ2-1; 7 nucleotides agree with TRBD2. The V gene end was trimmed by 5 bases and the J gene end by 3 bases; junction bases not matched to a gene: 10. CDR1 SGHTA and CDR2 FQGTGA come from the germline V gene. This CDR3 contains 16 residues. The CDR3 DNA is TGTGCCAGCAGCAAACTTACCTCTAGCGGCTACAATGAGCAGTTCTTC. This codes for CASSKLTSSGYNEQFF. Based on the CDR3 plus reference TRBV7-3 and TRBJ2-1, the full variable domain is GAGVSQTPSNKVTEKGKYVELRCDPISGHTALYWYRQSLGQGPEFLIYFQGTGAADDSGLPNDRFFAVRPEGSVSTLKIQRTERGDSAVYLCASSKLTSSGYNEQFFGPGTRLTVL.

The chain has TRBV29-1 and TRBJ2-5, with D perhaps matching TRBD1 or TRBD2 (5 bases each). Germline values: CDR1 SQVTM, CDR2 ANQGSEA. The CDR3 is 16 residues long. V shed 5 bases and J shed 5 bases, with 24 bases lying between them. The CDR3 sequence: CSVPISGTVRLETQYF. CDR3 nucleotides: TGCAGCGTTCCTATATCCGGGACGGTCCGCTTGGAGACCCAGTACTTC.

By sample fraction, this clonotype is medium-sized. This chain joins TRBV6-2 or TRBV6-3 and TRBJ2-2; D gene unclear. CDR1 is MNHEY, CDR2 SVGEGT, per germline. This CDR3 region has 12 residues. Between the trimmed V and J ends, which lost 5 bases and 4 bases, there was a span of 5 bases. The CDR3 nucleotides read TGTGCCAGCAGTCTCTCCACCGGGGAGCTGTTTTTT. This encodes CASSLSTGELFF.

The chain has TRBV20-1 and TRBJ1-2, with D tentatively TRBD1 (5 bases). Between the trimmed V and J ends, which lost 4 bases and 0 bases, there was a span of 15 bases. This CDR3 contains 15 residues. Germline CDR1 and CDR2: DFQATT and SNEGSKA (reference sequence). As DNA, the CDR3 is TGCAGTGCTAACAGACAGAGTTACCCTAACTATGGCTACACCTTC. The encoded protein is CSANRQSYPNYGYTF.

The rearrangement joins TRBV6-5 to TRBJ1-2; 9 positions agree with TRBD1. V lost 7 bases, J lost 5 bases, and 11 bases stayed unmatched. The germline gives CDR1 MNHEY, CDR2 SVGAGI. The CDR3 runs to 15 residues. The CDR3: CASTDIGQGMYGYTF. Written as DNA, the CDR3 is TGTGCCAGCACCGACATTGGACAGGGGATGTATGGCTACACCTTC.

The chain has TRBV10-2 and TRBJ1-6; no reliable D call. The CDR3 extends over 13 amino acids. The germline V and J ends were trimmed by 4 bases and 6 bases, with 7 bases remaining between them. Germline V CDR1 and CDR2: WSHSY, SAAADI. CDR3 sequence: CASSVNGNSPLHF. The CDR3 DNA reads TGCGCCAGCAGTGTCAACGGTAATTCACCCCTCCACTTT.

The chain combines TRBV5-5 with TRBJ2-5, with D perhaps TRBD1 (6 bases). This CDR3 is 13 amino acids long. The V end was cut by 2 bases, the J end by 5 bases, with 10 bases between. Germline-derived CDR1 and CDR2 are SGHKS and YYEKEE (reference sequence). This chain's CDR3 is CASSLQGWETQYF. The CDR3 DNA reads as TGTGCCAGCAGCTTACAGGGCTGGGAGACCCAGTACTTC. Variable domain in full (rest from reference TRBV5-5 and TRBJ2-5): DAGVTQSPTHLIKTRGQQVTLRCSPISGHKSVSWYQQVLGQGPQFIFQYYEKEERGRGNFPDRFSARQFPNYSSELNVNALLLGDSALYLCASSLQGWETQYFGPGTRLLVL.

At least ten counts were recorded for this clonotype. The rearrangement uses TRBV6-5 and TRBJ2-4, with D unresolved. This CDR3 has 15 residues. The germline CDR1 and CDR2 sequences are MNHEY and SVGAGI. V was trimmed by 4 bases and J by 1 base, leaving 11 bases between them. The CDR3 DNA follows: TGTGCCAGCAGTTTCCATCCATCGGCCAAAAACATTCAGTACTTC. Amino acid sequence: CASSFHPSAKNIQYF.